Listed below are T cell receptor beta chains from one sample, sequenced in a study of blood T cell repertoires in COVID-19. Produced via immunoSEQ multiplex PCR; TCRdb's table is partial and in-frame only. The sample carries fewer than 85,000 clones, more than 75% recorded once. Sequencing used peripheral blood. These receptors came from a woman aged 80 or over with active or convalescent COVID-19. The CDR3 runs from the conserved cysteine through the conserved F or W. D genes are given only for firm matches. Not every row has a clone size; where given, it reads once, few, many or a size class.

size,J,D,V,DNA,CDR3
.,TRBJ1-1,TRBD1,TRBV25-1,TGTGCCAGCAGTGAATCGAGGCAGGGGGCCGGCACTGAAGCTTTCTTT,CASSESRQGAGTEAFF
.,TRBJ1-1,TRBD1,TRBV11-2,TGTGCCAGCAGCCACCTCCGGGACAGGGGGGGAGCTTTCTTT,CASSHLRDRGGAFF
.,TRBJ2-5,TRBD2,TRBV4-2,TGTGCCAGCAGCCAAGAAAAGGGCGTAGCGGGGGAATTTGAGGAGACCCAGTACTTC,CASSQEKGVAGEFEETQYF
.,TRBJ1-4,.,TRBV10-1,TGCGCCAGCAGTCGGACCAGACAGACAACTAATGAAAAACTGTTTTTT,CASSRTRQTTNEKLFF
.,TRBJ1-1,TRBD1,TRBV7-8,TGTGCCAGCAGCTTAGACAGGGGGAACACTGAAGCTTTCTTT,CASSLDRGNTEAFF
once,TRBJ2-3,TRBD1,TRBV7-2,TGTGCCAGCAGCTTCTCGGCAGGGGGCACCCGATCTGCGTATACGCAGTATTTT,CASSFSAGGTRSAYTQYF
.,TRBJ1-5,TRBD1,TRBV28,TGTGCCAGCAGTCTAACGACAGGGATAGGCAATCAGCCCCAGCATTTT,CASSLTTGIGNQPQHF
.,TRBJ2-2,.,TRBV2,TGTGCCAGCAGTGAGGGGAGGAACACCGGGGAGCTGTTTTTT,CASSEGRNTGELFF
many,TRBJ1-4,.,TRBV7-9,TGTGCCAGCAGCTTAGGGGGGCGGGAAAAACTGTTTTTT,CASSLGGREKLFF
.,TRBJ2-7,.,TRBV6-2/TRBV6-3,TGTGCCAGCAGTTACCACACAGGTCCACGTCGGGGGGAGCAGTACTTC,CASSYHTGPRRGEQYF
.,TRBJ1-6,.,TRBV6-1,TGTGCCAGCAGTGAAACTGCCGGGAGACCCCTCTCACCCCTCCACTTT,CASSETAGRPLSPLHF
.,TRBJ2-3,.,TRBV5-1,TGCGCCAGCAGGGTGAGGGGGGGCCCCACAGATACGCAGTATTTT,CASRVRGGPTDTQYF
few,TRBJ2-1,.,TRBV5-1,TGCGCCAGCAGCTTGGCCCCCGTGGGCAGTTACAATGAGCAGTTCTTC,CASSLAPVGSYNEQFF
once,TRBJ1-5,.,TRBV12-3/TRBV12-4,TGTGCCAGCAGACTTGGGGGGAGTCAGCCCCAGCATTTT,CASRLGGSQPQHF
.,TRBJ2-1,TRBD2,TRBV4-3,TGCGCCAGCAGCCAACCGCCCGCGGGGGATCAGATGAATGAGCAGTTCTTC,CASSQPPAGDQMNEQFF
.,TRBJ1-2,.,TRBV6-5,TGTGCCAGCAGTCGACGGGGGGACGGCTACACCTTC,CASSRRGDGYTF
.,TRBJ1-6,.,TRBV19,TGTGCCAGTAGTACCCAGGGGAGCATTAATTCACCCCTCCACTTT,CASSTQGSINSPLHF
.,TRBJ2-5,.,TRBV7-3,TGTGCCAGCAGCTTCGGGGGTAGGCAAGAGACCCAGTACTTC,CASSFGGRQETQYF
.,TRBJ1-1,TRBD1,TRBV2,TGTGCCAGCAAGGGACAGCTGAACACTGAAGCTTTCTTT,CASKGQLNTEAFF
.,TRBJ2-5,TRBD2,TRBV6-5,TGTGCCAGCAGTCTAGAGCGGGGGGGCCAAGAGACCCAGTACTTC,CASSLERGGQETQYF
once,TRBJ1-5,.,TRBV7-8,TGTGCCAGCAGCTTCCGAGGGGGTGGAGGTAGCAATCAGCCCCAGCATTTT,CASSFRGGGGSNQPQHF
few,TRBJ2-5,.,TRBV11-1,TGTGCCAGCAGCGGGGGCGCGGGAGAGACCCAGTACTTC,CASSGGAGETQYF
.,TRBJ1-1,.,TRBV7-9,TGTGCCAGCAGCCCGAAACAGGGGAACACTGAAGCTTTCTTT,CASSPKQGNTEAFF
.,TRBJ1-5,.,TRBV7-9,TGTGCCAGCAGCTTGGGCAGTTATCAGCCCCAGCATTTT,CASSLGSYQPQHF
few,TRBJ1-5,TRBD1,TRBV7-8,TGTGCCAGCAGCCCAGACAGGGGGAATCGTCAGCCCCAGCATTTT,CASSPDRGNRQPQHF
.,TRBJ1-4,.,TRBV6-6,TGTGCCAGCAGTTACGGGGCCATAAATGAAAAACTGTTTTTT,CASSYGAINEKLFF
.,TRBJ1-2,.,TRBV20-1,TGCAGTGCTAGACCGGACTATGGCTACACCTTC,CSARPDYGYTF
once,TRBJ1-4,.,TRBV15,TGTGCCACCAGGGCCAGGGATACTCCGAATGAAAAACTGTTTTTT,CATRARDTPNEKLFF
.,TRBJ2-2,TRBD1,TRBV19,TGTGCCAGTAGTACAAACAGGGGGACCGGGGAGCTGTTTTTT,CASSTNRGTGELFF
few,TRBJ1-2,.,TRBV7-3,TGTGCCAGCAGCTTATTTGGCCGGGGTCATGGCTACACCTTC,CASSLFGRGHGYTF
.,TRBJ1-3,.,TRBV2,TGTGCCAGCAGGGTCCGGGTGGATGGAAACACCATATATTTT,CASRVRVDGNTIYF
.,TRBJ1-1,TRBD1,TRBV30,TGTGCCTGGAGTCCTGGGACAGGGTACACTGAAGCTTTCTTT,CAWSPGTGYTEAFF
.,TRBJ1-5,TRBD1,TRBV6-2/TRBV6-3,TGTGCCAGCAGTTACCGGACAGGGGGCTGGGTGGTGAGCAATCAGCCCCAGCATTTT,CASSYRTGGWVVSNQPQHF
few,TRBJ2-3,.,TRBV19,TGTGCCAGTATTGCCGGAGATGCCTACACAGATACGCAGTATTTT,CASIAGDAYTDTQYF
.,TRBJ2-1,TRBD2,TRBV27,TGTGCCAGCAGTTTAGGGCTAGCGGGGGGGAATGAGCAGTTCTTC,CASSLGLAGGNEQFF
.,TRBJ2-1,.,TRBV19,TGTGCCAGTAGTATAGGCCAGGTAGCCTACAATGAGCAGTTCTTC,CASSIGQVAYNEQFF
few,TRBJ1-1,.,TRBV4-3,TGCGCCAGCAGCCTCCGGACTATAGGGGACACTGAAGCTTTCTTT,CASSLRTIGDTEAFF
.,TRBJ1-1,.,TRBV7-2,TGTGCCAGCAGCCCAACGGGGGCTGAAGCTTTCTTT,CASSPTGAEAFF
.,TRBJ1-5,TRBD1,TRBV30,TGTGCCTGGAGCCGGGGACAGGGGGGTATGGTCCAGCATTTT,CAWSRGQGGMVQHF
.,TRBJ2-3,TRBD2,TRBV7-2,TGTGCCAGCAGCGCAGGACTAGCGGGGGTTGGTACGCAGTATTTT,CASSAGLAGVGTQYF
.,TRBJ2-5,.,TRBV7-2,TGTGCCAGCAGCTTAAGGGGGTTCCAAGAGACCCAGTACTTC,CASSLRGFQETQYF
few,TRBJ2-5,.,TRBV9,TGTGCCAGCAGCGTAGGTCAGGGAGAGACCCAGTACTTC,CASSVGQGETQYF
.,TRBJ2-7,TRBD2,TRBV9,TGTGCCAGCAGCGCCTCAGCGGGGGCCGGCTACGAGCAGTACTTC,CASSASAGAGYEQYF
.,TRBJ1-4,.,TRBV6-1,TGTGCCAGCAGTGAGCACAGGGAAAAACTGTTTTTT,CASSEHREKLFF
.,TRBJ1-4,.,TRBV7-8,TGTGCCAGCAGCTTTTTGGGGGGGGTTGGTGAAAAACTGTTTTTT,CASSFLGGVGEKLFF
.,TRBJ2-7,.,TRBV9,TGTGCCAGCAGCGTATATTGGGGCGACGAGCAGTACTTC,CASSVYWGDEQYF
.,TRBJ2-7,.,TRBV11-2,TGTGCCAGCAGCTTCGAGACATTCACAGGGTACTCCTACGAGCAGTACTTC,CASSFETFTGYSYEQYF
few,TRBJ2-3,TRBD1,TRBV7-2,TGTGCCAGCAGCGCCTACAGGGGGACAGATACGCAGTATTTT,CASSAYRGTDTQYF
.,TRBJ1-1,.,TRBV5-1,TGCGCCAGCAGCCAGTTCGGGAGGAACACTGAAGCTTTCTTT,CASSQFGRNTEAFF
.,TRBJ2-1,.,TRBV10-1,TGCGCCAGCAGTGACCCCAACAATGAGCAGTTCTTC,CASSDPNNEQFF
.,TRBJ2-7,TRBD1,TRBV6-5,TGTGCCAGCAGCGCCGGGACAGGGGTTCTCTACGAGCAGTACTTC,CASSAGTGVLYEQYF
.,TRBJ1-6,TRBD1,TRBV7-2,TGTGCCAGCAGCTGGAACACAGGGGTTAATTCACCCCTCCACTTT,CASSWNTGVNSPLHF